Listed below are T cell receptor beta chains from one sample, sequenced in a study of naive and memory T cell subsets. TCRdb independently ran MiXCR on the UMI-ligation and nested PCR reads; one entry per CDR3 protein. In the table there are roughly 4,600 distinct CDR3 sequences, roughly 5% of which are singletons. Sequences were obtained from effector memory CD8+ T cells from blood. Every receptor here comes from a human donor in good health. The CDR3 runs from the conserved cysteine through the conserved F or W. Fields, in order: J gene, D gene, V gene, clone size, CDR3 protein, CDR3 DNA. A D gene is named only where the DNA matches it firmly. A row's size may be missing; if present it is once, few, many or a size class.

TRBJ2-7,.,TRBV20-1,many,CSARSDYEQYF,TGCAGTGCTAGATCGGACTACGAGCAGTACTTC
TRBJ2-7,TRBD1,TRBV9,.,CASAYGDSYEQYF,TGTGCCAGCGCCTATGGGGACAGCTACGAGCAGTACTTC
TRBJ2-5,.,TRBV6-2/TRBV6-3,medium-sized,CASSLTARPQETQYF,TGTGCCAGCAGTTTGACGGCAAGGCCCCAAGAGACCCAGTACTTC
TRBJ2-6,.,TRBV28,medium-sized,CASSPGESSGANVLTF,TGTGCCAGCAGTCCTGGGGAGAGCTCTGGGGCCAACGTCCTGACTTTC
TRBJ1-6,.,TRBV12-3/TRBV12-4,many,CASSLATGHGPLHF,TGTGCCAGCAGTTTAGCAACAGGCCACGGACCCCTCCACTTT
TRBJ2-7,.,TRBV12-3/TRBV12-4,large,CASSFGNTYEQYF,TGTGCCAGCAGTTTTGGTAATACCTACGAGCAGTACTTC
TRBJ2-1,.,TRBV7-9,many,CASTPSGSPYNEQFF,TGTGCCAGCACCCCTTCGGGTAGTCCTTACAATGAGCAGTTCTTC
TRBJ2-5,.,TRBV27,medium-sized,CASSLFWSTGEETQYF,TGTGCCAGCAGTTTATTTTGGTCGACAGGTGAAGAGACCCAGTACTTC
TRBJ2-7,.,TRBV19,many,CASSISESSEQYF,TGTGCCAGTAGTATATCCGAGAGTTCCGAGCAGTACTTC
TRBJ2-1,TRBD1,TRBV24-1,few,CATSEPAGDRTYNEQFF,TGTGCCACCAGTGAGCCCGCCGGGGACAGAACCTACAATGAGCAGTTCTTC
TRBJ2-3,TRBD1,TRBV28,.,CASTTGQGVDTQYF,TGTGCCAGCACTACGGGACAGGGGGTTGATACGCAGTATTTT
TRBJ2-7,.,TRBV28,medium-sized,CASKSTRRAYEQYF,TGTGCCAGCAAAAGTACTCGGAGGGCCTACGAGCAGTACTTC
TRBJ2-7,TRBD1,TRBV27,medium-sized,CASSYETGVYEQYF,TGTGCCAGCAGTTACGAGACAGGGGTCTACGAGCAGTACTTC
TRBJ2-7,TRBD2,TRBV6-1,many,CASSEGAAGESHEQYF,TGTGCCAGCAGTGAAGGTGCTGCGGGAGAGTCCCACGAGCAGTACTTC
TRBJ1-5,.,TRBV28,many,CAADWGSNQPQHF,TGTGCCGCGGATTGGGGTAGCAATCAGCCCCAGCATTTT
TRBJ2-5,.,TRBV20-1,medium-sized,CSLGTQRDQETQYF,TGCAGCCTGGGGACCCAGCGGGACCAAGAGACCCAGTACTTC
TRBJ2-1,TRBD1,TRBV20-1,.,CSASVDRDGNEQFF,TGCAGTGCTAGCGTGGACAGGGATGGGAATGAGCAGTTCTTC
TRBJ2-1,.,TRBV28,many,CASRSQRILYNEQFF,TGTGCCAGCAGGAGTCAGCGGATACTCTACAATGAGCAGTTCTTC
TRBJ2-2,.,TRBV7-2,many,CASSSPGGNTGELFF,TGTGCCAGCAGCTCGCCTGGGGGAAACACCGGGGAGCTGTTTTTT
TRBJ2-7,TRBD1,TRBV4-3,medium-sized,CASSPGTGVSDEQYF,TGCGCCAGCAGCCCAGGGACAGGGGTTTCCGACGAGCAGTACTTC
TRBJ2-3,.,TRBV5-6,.,CASSLGDEVVRDTQYF,TGTGCCAGCAGCTTGGGAGACGAAGTCGTTAGGGATACGCAGTATTTT
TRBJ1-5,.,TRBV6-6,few,CASQVGSHSQPQHF,TGTGCCAGCCAGGTAGGGAGCCATAGTCAGCCCCAGCATTTT
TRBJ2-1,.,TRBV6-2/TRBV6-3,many,CASSHQGGSYNEQFF,TGTGCCAGCAGCCACCAGGGCGGCTCCTACAATGAGCAGTTCTTC
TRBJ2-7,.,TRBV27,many,CASSLSGRVYEQYF,TGTGCCAGCAGTTTATCTGGCAGAGTCTACGAGCAGTACTTC
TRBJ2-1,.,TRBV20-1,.,CSARGLTPNEQFF,TGCAGTGCTAGAGGGCTGACTCCTAATGAGCAGTTCTTC
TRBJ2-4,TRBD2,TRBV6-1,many,CASNGQSGTSNIQYF,TGTGCCAGCAATGGTCAGAGCGGGACTAGCAACATTCAGTACTTC
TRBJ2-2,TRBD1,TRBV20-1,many,CSARDGQGADTGELFF,TGCAGTGCTAGAGATGGACAGGGGGCCGACACCGGGGAGCTGTTTTTT
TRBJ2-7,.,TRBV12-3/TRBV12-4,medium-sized,CASSFASSFHEQYF,TGTGCCAGCAGTTTCGCGAGTTCTTTCCACGAGCAGTACTTC
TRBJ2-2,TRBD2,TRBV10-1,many,CASSPIRLAGTNTGELFF,TGCGCCAGCAGTCCCATTCGACTAGCGGGAACAAACACCGGGGAGCTGTTTTTT
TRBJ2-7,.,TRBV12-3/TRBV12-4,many,CASSLVYYEQYF,TGTGCCAGCAGTTTAGTGTACTACGAGCAGTACTTC
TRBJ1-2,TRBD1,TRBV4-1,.,CASSHGTGWGYTF,TGCGCCAGCAGCCATGGGACAGGCTGGGGCTACACCTTC
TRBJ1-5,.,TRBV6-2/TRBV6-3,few,CASSEDHPEGNQPQHF,TGTGCCAGCAGCGAGGACCACCCCGAGGGCAATCAGCCCCAGCATTTT
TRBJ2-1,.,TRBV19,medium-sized,CATRPPGGLYNEQFF,TGTGCCACCCGACCTCCTGGCGGACTCTACAATGAGCAGTTCTTC
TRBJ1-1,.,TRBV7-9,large,CASATNPNSGAAFF,TGTGCCAGCGCAACGAACCCGAACTCTGGGGCGGCTTTCTTT
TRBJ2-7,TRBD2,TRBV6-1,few,CASRTSEAGGGYEQYF,TGTGCCAGCAGAACTAGTGAAGCGGGAGGCGGATACGAGCAGTACTTC
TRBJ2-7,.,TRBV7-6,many,CASSYEQGFGYEQYF,TGTGCCAGCAGCTACGAACAGGGTTTCGGCTACGAGCAGTACTTC
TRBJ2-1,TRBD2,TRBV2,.,CASSEYSGNNEQFF,TGTGCCAGCAGTGAATACAGCGGGAACAATGAGCAGTTCTTC
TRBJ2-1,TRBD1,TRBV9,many,CASSVSGQGGFDEQFF,TGTGCCAGCAGCGTATCCGGACAGGGAGGCTTCGATGAGCAGTTCTTC
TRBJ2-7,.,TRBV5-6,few,CASSLGGPYEQYF,TGTGCCAGCAGCTTGGGTGGACCCTACGAGCAGTACTTC
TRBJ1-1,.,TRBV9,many,CASSVGQVGTEAFF,TGTGCCAGCAGCGTAGGACAGGTCGGCACTGAAGCTTTCTTT
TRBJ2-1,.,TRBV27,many,CASSLSSRGNEQFF,TGTGCCAGCAGTTTATCTAGCAGGGGAAATGAGCAGTTCTTC
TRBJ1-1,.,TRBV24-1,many,CATRNGRGEAFF,TGTGCCACCAGAAACGGTCGGGGAGAAGCTTTCTTT
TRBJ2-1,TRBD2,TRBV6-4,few,CASSEGTTSSEQFF,TGTGCCAGCAGTGAAGGGACTACATCAAGCGAGCAGTTCTTC
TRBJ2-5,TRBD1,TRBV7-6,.,CASSLLDGTEETQYF,TGTGCCAGCAGCTTACTGGATGGGACAGAAGAGACCCAGTACTTC
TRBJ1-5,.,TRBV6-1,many,CASSHGEGTEPQHF,TGTGCCAGCAGCCATGGGGAGGGGACGGAGCCCCAGCATTTT
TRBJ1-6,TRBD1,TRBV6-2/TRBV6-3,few,CASSYDRGRMYNSPLHF,TGTGCCAGCAGTTACGACAGGGGGCGCATGTATAATTCACCCCTCCACTTT
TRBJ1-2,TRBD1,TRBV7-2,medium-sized,CASSLGTGDYGYTF,TGTGCCAGCAGCTTAGGGACAGGGGACTATGGCTACACCTTC
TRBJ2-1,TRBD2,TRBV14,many,CASSQEETSGIGGSYNEQFF,TGTGCCAGCAGCCAAGAGGAGACTAGCGGGATCGGCGGCTCCTACAATGAGCAGTTCTTC
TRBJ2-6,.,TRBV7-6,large,CASSWGAKGTSGANVLTF,TGTGCCAGCAGCTGGGGGGCTAAGGGGACCTCTGGGGCCAACGTCCTGACTTTC
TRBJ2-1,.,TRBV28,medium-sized,CASSLYYNEQFF,TGTGCCAGCAGTTTATACTACAATGAGCAGTTCTTC
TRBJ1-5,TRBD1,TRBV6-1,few,CASSDRGHQPQHF,TGTGCCAGCAGTGACAGGGGGCATCAGCCCCAGCATTTT
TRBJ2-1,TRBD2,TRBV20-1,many,CSARDAVAGINNEQFF,TGCAGTGCTAGAGACGCTGTAGCGGGGATAAACAATGAGCAGTTCTTC
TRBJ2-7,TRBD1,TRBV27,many,CASKTGESDYEQYF,TGTGCCAGCAAAACAGGGGAGAGTGACTACGAGCAGTACTTC
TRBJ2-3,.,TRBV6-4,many,CASSEAGGTDTQYF,TGTGCCAGCAGTGAGGCAGGGGGCACAGATACGCAGTATTTT
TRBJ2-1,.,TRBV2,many,CATKQESSYNEQFF,TGTGCCACCAAACAGGAGAGCTCCTACAATGAGCAGTTCTTC
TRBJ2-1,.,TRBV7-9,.,CASIRTEHGASNEQFF,TGTGCCAGCATCAGGACAGAACACGGGGCGAGCAATGAGCAGTTCTTC
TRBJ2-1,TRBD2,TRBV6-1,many,CASSATSGSVNEQFF,TGTGCCAGCAGTGCGACTAGCGGGAGTGTGAATGAGCAGTTCTTC
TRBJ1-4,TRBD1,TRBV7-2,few,CASSSPRDRANEKLFF,TGTGCCAGCAGCTCTCCCCGGGACAGGGCTAATGAAAAACTGTTTTTT